This TCR beta chain derives from a study of blood T cell repertoires in COVID-19. Across the study: COVID-19 samples from acute and convalescent phases originated in the United States, Italy and Spain. The analysed material was cDNA or gDNA that came from T cells, B-cell-depleted T cells, or PBMCs.

Losses at the gene ends were 4 bases for V and 7 bases for J; bases not matched to a gene: 10. The CDR3 is 14 residues long. Looked up from germline, CDR1 is SGHDT and CDR2 is YYEEEE. As originally analysed: Amplification with reference gene primers provided the estimates of nucleated cell counts. This table comes from immunoSEQ multiplex PCR, and its TCRdb copy is limited to in-frame clones, with some not included. For V, J and clone size, that table is used; D and trimming come from the DNA. The profile shows fewer than 250,000 clones, about 88% of them singletons. Sequencing was done on a sample of peripheral blood. This clonotype originated in a man aged 25 to 40 with acute or convalescent COVID-19. The V call is TRBV5-6, the J call TRBJ2-7; TRBD1 matches at 8 bases. The CDR3 coding sequence is TGTGCCAGCAGCACGCAGGGGGCGCTCGGTGAGCAGTACTTC. The encoded protein is CASSTQGALGEQYF.